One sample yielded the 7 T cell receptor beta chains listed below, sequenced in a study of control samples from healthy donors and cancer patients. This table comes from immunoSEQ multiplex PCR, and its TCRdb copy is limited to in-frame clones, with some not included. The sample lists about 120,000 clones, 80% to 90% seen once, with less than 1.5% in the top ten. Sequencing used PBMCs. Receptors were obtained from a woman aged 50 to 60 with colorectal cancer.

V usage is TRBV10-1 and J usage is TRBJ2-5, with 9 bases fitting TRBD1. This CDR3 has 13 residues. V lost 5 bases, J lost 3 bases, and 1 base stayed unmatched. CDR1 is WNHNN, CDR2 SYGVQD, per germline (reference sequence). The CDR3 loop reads CASSWDREETQYF. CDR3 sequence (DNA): TGCGCCAGCAGTTGGGACAGGGAAGAGACCCAGTACTTC.

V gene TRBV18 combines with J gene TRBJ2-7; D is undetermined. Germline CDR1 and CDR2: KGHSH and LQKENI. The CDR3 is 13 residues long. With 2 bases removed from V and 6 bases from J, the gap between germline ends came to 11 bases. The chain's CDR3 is CASSPGEQSEQYF. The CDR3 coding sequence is TGTGCCAGCTCACCAGGTGAACAAAGCGAGCAGTACTTC.

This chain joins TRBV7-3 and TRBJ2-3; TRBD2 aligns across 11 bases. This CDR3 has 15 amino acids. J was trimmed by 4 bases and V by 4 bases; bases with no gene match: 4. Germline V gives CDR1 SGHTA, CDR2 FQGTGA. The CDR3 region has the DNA TGTGCCAGCAGCTCCCTAGCGGGAGGTGCAGATACGCAGTATTTT. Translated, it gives CASSSLAGGADTQYF.

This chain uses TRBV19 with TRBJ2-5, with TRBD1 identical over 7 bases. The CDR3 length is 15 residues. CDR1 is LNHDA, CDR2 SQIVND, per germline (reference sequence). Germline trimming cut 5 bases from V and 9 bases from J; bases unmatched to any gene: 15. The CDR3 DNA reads TGTGCCAGTAGTCCCCAGCCGGACAGGCCCCAGGCCCAGTACTTC. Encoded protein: CASSPQPDRPQAQYF. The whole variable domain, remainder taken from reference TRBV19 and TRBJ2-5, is DGGITQSPKYLFRKEGQNVTLSCEQNLNHDAMYWYRQDPGQGLRLIYYSQIVNDFQKGDIAEGYSVSREKKESFPLTVTSAQKNPTAFYLCASSPQPDRPQAQYFGPGTRLLVL.

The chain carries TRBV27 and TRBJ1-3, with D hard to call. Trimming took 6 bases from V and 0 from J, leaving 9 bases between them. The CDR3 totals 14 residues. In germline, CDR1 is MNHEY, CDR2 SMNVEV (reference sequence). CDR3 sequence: CASRLTNSGNTIYF. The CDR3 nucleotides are TGTGCCAGCAGACTGACGAACTCTGGAAACACCATATATTTT.

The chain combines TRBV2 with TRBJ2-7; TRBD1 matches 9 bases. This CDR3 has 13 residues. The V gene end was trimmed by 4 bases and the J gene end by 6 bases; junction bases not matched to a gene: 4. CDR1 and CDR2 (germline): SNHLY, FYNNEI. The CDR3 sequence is CASSGQGDTEQYF. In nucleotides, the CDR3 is TGTGCCAGCAGTGGACAGGGGGATACCGAGCAGTACTTC.

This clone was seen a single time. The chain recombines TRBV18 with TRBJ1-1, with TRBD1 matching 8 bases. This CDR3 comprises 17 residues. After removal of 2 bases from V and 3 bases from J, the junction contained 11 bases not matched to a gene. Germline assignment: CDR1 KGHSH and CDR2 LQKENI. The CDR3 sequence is CASSPGTGSARDTEAFF. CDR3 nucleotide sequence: TGTGCCAGCTCACCAGGGACAGGATCCGCGAGGGACACTGAAGCTTTCTTT. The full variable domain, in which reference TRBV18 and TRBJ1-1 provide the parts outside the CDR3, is NAGVMQNPRHLVRRRGQEARLRCSPMKGHSHVYWYRQLPEEGLKFMVYLQKENIIDESGMPKERFSAEFPKEGPSILRIQQVVRGDSAAYFCASSPGTGSARDTEAFFGQGTRLTVV.